The present entry profiles one TCR beta chain with its context. Its specificity is not known. Peripheral blood from each donor was collected in a volume of 8.5 to 10 milliliters. Trimming cost V 3 bases and J 8 bases; bases outside gene matches: 11. Germline loops: CDR1 SGHRS, CDR2 YFSETQ. The CDR3 runs to 16 residues. The data are from a study of blood T cells in healthy people across ages. Primers used in a second PCR of roughly 7 to 11 cycles were a sample-barcoded 5' primer and a J-beta primer mix. A minimum of 3 million CDR3-containing paired-end reads was obtained for each sample. One entry per CDR3 protein results from TCRdb running MiXCR on the 5' RACE reads. The sample holds 900,000 to 950,000 distinct CDR3 sequences, around 29% seen once. Notes on the study in general: Diversity was higher, and naive CD4+ cells more numerous, in long-lived donors than in aged donors.

This same sample was also part of a study on T cells of mothers and their children. This second study notes: Thymic selection shapes TCR recombination output similarly in related and unrelated pairs.

The specimen sequenced was blood. The sequence was collected from a woman aged 40 to 50 in good health. The gene calls are TRBV5-1 and TRBJ1-6; 7 nucleotides match TRBD1. Here the CDR3 DNA reads TGCGCCAGCAGCTGGGGGACAGTAGGAACTTATTCACCCCTCCACTTT. Protein product: CASSWGTVGTYSPLHF.